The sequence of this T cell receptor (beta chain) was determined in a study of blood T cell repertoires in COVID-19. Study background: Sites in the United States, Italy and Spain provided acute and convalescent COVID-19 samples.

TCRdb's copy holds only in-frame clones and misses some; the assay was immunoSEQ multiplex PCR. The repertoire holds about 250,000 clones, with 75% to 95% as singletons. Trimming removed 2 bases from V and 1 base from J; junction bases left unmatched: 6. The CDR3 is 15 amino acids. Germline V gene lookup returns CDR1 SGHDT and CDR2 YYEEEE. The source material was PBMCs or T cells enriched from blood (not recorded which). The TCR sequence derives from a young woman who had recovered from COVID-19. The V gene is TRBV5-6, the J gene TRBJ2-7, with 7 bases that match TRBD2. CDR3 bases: TGTGCCAGCAGCTTCTTGAGCGGGGCTTCCTACGAGCAGTACTTC. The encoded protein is CASSFLSGASYEQYF.